The clone carrying this TCR beta chain was detected once. Its antigen is not identified. In the PCR, 60 Vbeta and 13 Jbeta primers were used. Some clones are missing from TCRdb's copy, which holds only in-frame ones; the method was immunoSEQ multiplex PCR. The profile shows some 98,000 clones, about four fifths of them singletons. The entry originates in a study of cytomegalovirus exposure and HLA in healthy donors. General study findings and limits: A link between a missense DCLRE1C variant and TCR beta V- and J-gene trimming emerged from a later analysis. The study assumed roughly uniform donor sequencing depth for presence/absence analyses. Data from an earlier analysis indicated that most TCR beta V segments were productive either about 87% or about 30% of the time.

Source material: PBMCs. This TCR derives from a female donor in good health and CMV-seropositive.

The CDR3 protein is CASSLNSGVQYF. CDR3 DNA: TGTGCCAGCAGCTTAAACAGCGGCGTGCAGTACTTC. The chain is built from TRBV7-9 and TRBJ2-7; tentatively, D is TRBD2 (5 bases). The CDR3 runs to 12 residues. Trimming removed 2 bases from V and 9 bases from J, with 11 bases in between. Germline V gene sequence: CDR1 SEHNR, CDR2 FQNEAQ (reference sequence).